The 7 T cell receptor beta chains listed next were all sequenced from one sample in a study of cytomegalovirus exposure and HLA in healthy donors. Sequenced by immunoSEQ multiplex PCR; TCRdb stores in-frame clones only, minus some. Of some 150,000 clones in the sample, about 88% are singletons; the top ten hold around 9%. Specimen: PBMCs. These receptors all come from a woman under 30 in good health and CMV-seropositive.

The gene calls are TRBV5-1 and TRBJ2-7, with 9 bases aligning to TRBD2. V was pared by 0 bases and J by 3 bases, with 4 bases of the junction left unmatched. CDR3 length: 15 residues. Germline CDR1 is SGHRS and CDR2 is YFSETQ. CDR3 in DNA: TGCGCCAGCAGCTTGGTGCGGGGGGGTGTCTACGAGCAGTACTTC. This gives the protein CASSLVRGGVYEQYF.

This chain connects TRBV19 to TRBJ2-1, with TRBD2 matching over 8 bases. This CDR3 contains 17 residues. CDR1 and CDR2 (germline): LNHDA, SQIVND (reference sequence). V lost 6 bases to trimming and J lost 6 bases; unmatched junction nucleotides: 16. The CDR3 DNA follows: TGTGCCAGTAGAAGAGGGACGGGGGGGGCCTTTATCAATGAGCAGTTCTTC. It codes for CASRRGTGGAFINEQFF.

The CDR3 bases are TGTGCCAGCAGCTTAGATATCCGTAGCGGGACCACAGATACGCAGTATTTT. Protein: CASSLDIRSGTTDTQYF. This chain joins TRBV13 and TRBJ2-3; 8 bases line up with TRBD2. There are 17 residues in the CDR3. The germline gives CDR1 PRHDT, CDR2 FYEKMQ (reference sequence). The V and J ends lost 1 base and 2 bases, in that order; junction bases with no gene match: 8.

This clone turned up a few times. The chain couples TRBV30 to TRBJ1-2; the D is unclear. The CDR3 is 11 amino acids. V lost 3 bases to trimming and J lost 8 bases, with 10 bases between them. CDR1 GTSNPN and CDR2 SVGIG come from the germline V gene (reference sequence). CDR3 nucleotide sequence: TGTGCCTGGAGCCGGGGTGCAGGCTACACCTTC. Its translation: CAWSRGAGYTF. Drawing the rest from reference TRBV30 and TRBJ1-2, the complete variable domain is SQTIHQWPATLVQPVGSPLSLECTVEGTSNPNLYWYRQAAGRGLQLLFYSVGIGQISSEVPQNLSASRPQDRQFILSSKKLLLSDSGFYLCAWSRGAGYTFGSGTRLTVV.

This clone was seen only once. The chain has TRBV19 and TRBJ2-7, with D maybe TRBD2 (7 bases). V was clipped by 7 bases and J by 3 bases, with 22 bases between them. Germline V CDR1 and CDR2: LNHDA, SQIVND (reference sequence). The CDR3 totals 16 residues. CDR3: CASTPEGGVPSYEQYF. CDR3 coding DNA: TGTGCCAGTACTCCCGAGGGGGGGGTTCCGAGCTACGAGCAGTACTTC. The variable domain in full, completed from reference TRBV19 and TRBJ2-7, reads DGGITQSPKYLFRKEGQNVTLSCEQNLNHDAMYWYRQDPGQGLRLIYYSQIVNDFQKGDIAEGYSVSREKKESFPLTVTSAQKNPTAFYLCASTPEGGVPSYEQYFGPGTRLTVT.

The chain is built from TRBV15 and TRBJ2-5; 7 positions match TRBD2. The CDR3 runs to 16 residues. V shed 3 bases and J 5 bases; nucleotides not matched to a gene: 12. Germline lookup yields CDR1 LNHNV and CDR2 YYDKDF (reference sequence). CDR3: CATSRSPGGTEETQYF. Written as DNA, the CDR3 is TGTGCCACCAGCAGGAGCCCGGGGGGTACCGAGGAGACCCAGTACTTC.

This clone was detected a few times. One junction end does not reproduce the germline sequence, and a read error may be involved. The chain couples TRBV11-2 to TRBJ2-1; 7 bases match TRBD1. The length of the CDR3 is 13 residues. The V gene's germline CDR1 is SGHAT and CDR2 FQNNGV. For the CDR3, the DNA is TGTGCCAGCAGCTTATACAGGGGAAATGCGCAGTTCTTC. It translates to CASSLYRGNAQFF.